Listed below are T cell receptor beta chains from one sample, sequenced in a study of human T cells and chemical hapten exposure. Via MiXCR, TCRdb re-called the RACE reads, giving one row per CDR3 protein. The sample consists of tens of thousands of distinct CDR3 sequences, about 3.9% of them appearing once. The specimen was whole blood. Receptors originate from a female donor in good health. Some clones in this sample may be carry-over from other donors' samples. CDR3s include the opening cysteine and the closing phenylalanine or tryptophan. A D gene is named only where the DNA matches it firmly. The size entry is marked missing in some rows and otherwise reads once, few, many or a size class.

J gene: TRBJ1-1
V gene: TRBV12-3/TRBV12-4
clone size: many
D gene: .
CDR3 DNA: TGTGCCACCGGTCCAGGGAAGGCTTTCTTT
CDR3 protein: CATGPGKAFF

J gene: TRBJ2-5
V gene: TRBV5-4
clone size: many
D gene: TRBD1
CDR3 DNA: TGTGCCAGCAGCTTACCGACAGGGCCCGAGACCCAGTACTTC
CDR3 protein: CASSLPTGPETQYF

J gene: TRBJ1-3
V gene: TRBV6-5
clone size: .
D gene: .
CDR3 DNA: TGTGCCAGCAGCCCACCGGGAGAAAACACCATATATTTT
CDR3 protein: CASSPPGENTIYF

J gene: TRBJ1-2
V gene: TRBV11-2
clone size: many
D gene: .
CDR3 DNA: TGTGCCAGCAGCCATAATACACAAAACTATGGCTACACCTTC
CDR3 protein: CASSHNTQNYGYTF

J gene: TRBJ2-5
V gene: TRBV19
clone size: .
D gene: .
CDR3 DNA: TGTGCCAGTAGAAATAGATGGGAAGAGACCCAGTACTTC
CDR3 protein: CASRNRWEETQYF

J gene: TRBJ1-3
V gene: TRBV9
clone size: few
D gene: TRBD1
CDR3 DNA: TGTGCCAGCAGCGAGGGGGGAGGGGGCAGACGCCCTATCTCTGGAAACACCATATATTTT
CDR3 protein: CASSEGGGGRRPISGNTIYF

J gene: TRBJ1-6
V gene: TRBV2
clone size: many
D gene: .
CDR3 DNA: TGTGCCAGCAGTTTAGATAATTCACCCCTCCACTTT
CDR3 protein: CASSLDNSPLHF

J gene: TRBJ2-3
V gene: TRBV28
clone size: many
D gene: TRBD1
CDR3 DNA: TGTGCCAGCAGTTCAGGGGGTGAGGGGACAGATACGCAGTATTTT
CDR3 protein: CASSSGGEGTDTQYF

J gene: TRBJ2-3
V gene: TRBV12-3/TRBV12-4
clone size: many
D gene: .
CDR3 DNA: TGTGCCAGCACTTCCGCAGATACGCAGTATTTT
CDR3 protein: CASTSADTQYF

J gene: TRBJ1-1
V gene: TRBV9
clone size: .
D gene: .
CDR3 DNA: TGTGCCAGCAGCCCTTCTCCGGGGACTGAAGCTTTCTTT
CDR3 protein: CASSPSPGTEAFF

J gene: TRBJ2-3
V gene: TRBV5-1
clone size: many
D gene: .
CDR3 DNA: TGCGCCAGCAGCACCGGAGTCATGCGGACCAACACAGATACGCAGTATTTT
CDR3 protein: CASSTGVMRTNTDTQYF

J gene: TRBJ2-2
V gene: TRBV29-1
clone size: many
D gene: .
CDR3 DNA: TGCAGCTTCGACAGGAGCGGTACCGGGGAGCTGTTTTTT
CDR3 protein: CSFDRSGTGELFF

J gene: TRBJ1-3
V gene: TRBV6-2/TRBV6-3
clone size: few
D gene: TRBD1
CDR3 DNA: TGTGCCAGCAGTCACGGGACAGCCAGACTTGGAAACACCATATATTTT
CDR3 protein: CASSHGTARLGNTIYF

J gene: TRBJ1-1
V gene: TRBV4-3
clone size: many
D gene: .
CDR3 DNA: TGCGCCAGCAGCCCACGTCAGGGGCAAGCTTTCTTT
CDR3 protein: CASSPRQGQAFF

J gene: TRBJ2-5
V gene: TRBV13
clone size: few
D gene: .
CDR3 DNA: TGTGCCAGCAGCTTAGGCAGGGAAAGAGAGACCCAGTACTTC
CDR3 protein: CASSLGRERETQYF

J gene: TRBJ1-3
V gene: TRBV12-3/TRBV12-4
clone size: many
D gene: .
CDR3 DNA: TGTGCCAGCAGTTTATACCTCTCTGGAAACACCATATATTTT
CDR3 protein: CASSLYLSGNTIYF